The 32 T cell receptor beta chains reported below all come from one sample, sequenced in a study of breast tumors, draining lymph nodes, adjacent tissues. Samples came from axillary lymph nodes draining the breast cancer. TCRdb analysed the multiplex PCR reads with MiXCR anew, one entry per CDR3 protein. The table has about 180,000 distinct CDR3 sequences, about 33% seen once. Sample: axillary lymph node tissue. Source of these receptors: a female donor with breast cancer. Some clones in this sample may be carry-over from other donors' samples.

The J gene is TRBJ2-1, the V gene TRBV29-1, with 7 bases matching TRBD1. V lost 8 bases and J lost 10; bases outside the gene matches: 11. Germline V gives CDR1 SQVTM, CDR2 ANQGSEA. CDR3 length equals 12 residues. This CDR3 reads CSHLVTGIEQFF. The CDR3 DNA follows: TGCAGCCACCTCGTGACAGGGATCGAGCAGTTCTTC.

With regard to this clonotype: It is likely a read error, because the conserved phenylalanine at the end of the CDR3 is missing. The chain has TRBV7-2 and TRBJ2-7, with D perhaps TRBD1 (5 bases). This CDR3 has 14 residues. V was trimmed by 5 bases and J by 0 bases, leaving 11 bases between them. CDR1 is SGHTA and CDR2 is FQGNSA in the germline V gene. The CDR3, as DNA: TGTGCCAGCAGCCGTACACAGGTCTCCTACGAGCAGTACCTC. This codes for CASSRTQVSYEQYL.

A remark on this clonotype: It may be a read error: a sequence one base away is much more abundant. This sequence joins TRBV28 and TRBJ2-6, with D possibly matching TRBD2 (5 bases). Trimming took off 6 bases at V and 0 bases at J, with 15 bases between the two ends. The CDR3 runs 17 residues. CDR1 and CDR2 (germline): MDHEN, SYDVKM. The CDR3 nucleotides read TGTGCCAGCAGCCCCCGGACCGGAGGCTCTGGGGCCAACGTCCTGACTTTC. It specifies CASSPRTGGSGANVLTF.

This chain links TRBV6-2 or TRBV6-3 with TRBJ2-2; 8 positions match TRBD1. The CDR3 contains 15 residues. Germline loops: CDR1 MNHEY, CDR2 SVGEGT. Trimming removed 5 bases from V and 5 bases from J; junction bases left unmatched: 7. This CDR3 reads CASSRTGPRTGELFF. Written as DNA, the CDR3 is TGTGCCAGCAGTCGGACAGGGCCAAGGACCGGGGAGCTGTTTTTT.

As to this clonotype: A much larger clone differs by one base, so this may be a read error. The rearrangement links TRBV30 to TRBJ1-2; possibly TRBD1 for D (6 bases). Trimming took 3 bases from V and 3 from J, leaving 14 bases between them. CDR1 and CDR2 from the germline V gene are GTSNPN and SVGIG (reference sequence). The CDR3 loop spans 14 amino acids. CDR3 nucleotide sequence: TGTGCCTGGAGCTCGGGGGGGGGCGACTATGGCTACACCTTC. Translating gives CAWSSGGGDYGYTF.

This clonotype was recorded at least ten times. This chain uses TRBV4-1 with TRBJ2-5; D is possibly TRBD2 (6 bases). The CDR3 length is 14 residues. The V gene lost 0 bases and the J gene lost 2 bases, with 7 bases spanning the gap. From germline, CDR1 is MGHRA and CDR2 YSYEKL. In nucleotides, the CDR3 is TGCGCCAGCAGCCAAGAGGGGACTCAAGAGACCCAGTACTTC. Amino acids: CASSQEGTQETQYF.

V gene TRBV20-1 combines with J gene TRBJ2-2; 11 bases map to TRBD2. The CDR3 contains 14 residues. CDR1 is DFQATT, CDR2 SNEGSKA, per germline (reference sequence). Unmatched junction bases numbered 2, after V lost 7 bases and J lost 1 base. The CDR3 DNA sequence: TGCAGTGTTGGGACTAGCGGGAACACCGGGGAGCTGTTTTTT. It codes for CSVGTSGNTGELFF.

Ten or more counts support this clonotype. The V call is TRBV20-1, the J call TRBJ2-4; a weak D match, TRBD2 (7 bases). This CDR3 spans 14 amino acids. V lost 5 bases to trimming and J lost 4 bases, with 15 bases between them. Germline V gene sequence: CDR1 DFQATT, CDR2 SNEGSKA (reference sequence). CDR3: CSAGRGGGKNIQYF. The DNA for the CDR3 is TGCAGTGCTGGTAGGGGGGGCGGGAAAAACATTCAGTACTTC.

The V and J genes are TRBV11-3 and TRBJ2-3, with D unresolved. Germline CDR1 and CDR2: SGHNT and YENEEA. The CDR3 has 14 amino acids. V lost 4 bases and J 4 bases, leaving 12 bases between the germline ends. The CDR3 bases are TGTGCCAGCAGCTCATGGCCCCGCCCAGATACGCAGTATTTT. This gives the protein CASSSWPRPDTQYF.

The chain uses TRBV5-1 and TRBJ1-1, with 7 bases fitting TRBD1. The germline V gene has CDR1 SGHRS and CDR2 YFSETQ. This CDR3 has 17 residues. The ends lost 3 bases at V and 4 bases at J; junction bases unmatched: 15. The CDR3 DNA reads TGCGCCAGCAGCTGGATAGGAGGGGGCGGTTGGAGCACTGAAGCTTTCTTT. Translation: CASSWIGGGGWSTEAFF.

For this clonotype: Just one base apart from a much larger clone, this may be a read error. The CDR3 DNA reads TGTGCCAGCAGCAGGACTAGCGCGAGAACAGGGGATACGCAGTATTTT. Amino acid sequence: CASSRTSARTGDTQYF. The rearrangement joins TRBV5-4 to TRBJ2-3; 9 bases are a match to TRBD2. CDR1 and CDR2 (germline): SGHNT, YYREEE (reference sequence). The CDR3 has 16 amino acids. The V segment lost 4 bases and the J segment 6 bases; nucleotides outside the gene matches: 12.

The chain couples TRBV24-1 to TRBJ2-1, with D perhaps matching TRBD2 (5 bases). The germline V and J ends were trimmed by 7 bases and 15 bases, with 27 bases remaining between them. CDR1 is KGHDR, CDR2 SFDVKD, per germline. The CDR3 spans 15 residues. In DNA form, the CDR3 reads TGTGCCACCAGCAGCTTAGCGTTTTCGGAACAGATACGGTTCTTC. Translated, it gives CATSSLAFSEQIRFF.

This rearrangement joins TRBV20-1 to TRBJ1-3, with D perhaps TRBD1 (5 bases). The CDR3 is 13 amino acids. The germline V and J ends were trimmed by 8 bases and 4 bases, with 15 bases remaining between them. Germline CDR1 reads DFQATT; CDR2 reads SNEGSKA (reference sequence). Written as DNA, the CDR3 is TGCAGTCCCACGGGGGGATCGGGAAACACCATATATTTT. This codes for CSPTGGSGNTIYF.

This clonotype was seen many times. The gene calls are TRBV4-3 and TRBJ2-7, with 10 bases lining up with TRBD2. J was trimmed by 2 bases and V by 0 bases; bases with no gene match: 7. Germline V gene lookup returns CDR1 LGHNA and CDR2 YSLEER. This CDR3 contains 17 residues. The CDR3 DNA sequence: TGCGCCAGCAGCCAAGAGTCCGGGACTAGCGTTCCCTACGAGCAGTACTTC. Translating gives CASSQESGTSVPYEQYF.

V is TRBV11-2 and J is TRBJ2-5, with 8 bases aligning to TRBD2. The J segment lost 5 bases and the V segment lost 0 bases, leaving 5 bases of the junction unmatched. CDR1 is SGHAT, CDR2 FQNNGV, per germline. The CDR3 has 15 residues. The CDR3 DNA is TGTGCCAGCAGCTTAGAGCCGGGGGGGATGGAGACCCAGTACTTC. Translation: CASSLEPGGMETQYF.

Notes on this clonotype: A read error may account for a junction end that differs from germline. The CDR3 is CASGVTSGSQEAQYF. Here the CDR3 DNA reads TGTGCCAGCGGGGTGACTAGCGGGAGTCAAGAGGCCCAGTACTTC. The rearrangement joins TRBV2 to TRBJ2-5, with TRBD2 identical over 12 bases. CDR3 length: 15 residues. In germline, CDR1 is SNHLY, CDR2 FYNNEI. Drawing the rest from reference TRBV2 and TRBJ2-5, the complete variable domain is EPEVTQTPSHQVTQMGQEVILRCVPISNHLYFYWYRQILGQKVEFLVSFYNNEISEKSEIFDDQFSVERPDGSNFTLKIRSTKLEDSAMYFCASGVTSGSQEAQYFGPGTRLLVL.

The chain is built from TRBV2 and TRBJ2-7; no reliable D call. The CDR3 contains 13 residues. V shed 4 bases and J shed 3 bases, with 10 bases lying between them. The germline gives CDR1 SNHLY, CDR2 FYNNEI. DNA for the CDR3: TGTGCCAGCAGTGTGCTATTTCTCTACGAGCAGTACTTC. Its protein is CASSVLFLYEQYF.

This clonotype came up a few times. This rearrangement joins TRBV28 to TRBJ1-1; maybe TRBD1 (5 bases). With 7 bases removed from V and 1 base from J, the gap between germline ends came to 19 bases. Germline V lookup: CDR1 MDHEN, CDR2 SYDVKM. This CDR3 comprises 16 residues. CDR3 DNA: TGTGCCAGCATGAAACCTCGACAGAACCCGAACACTGAAGCTTTCTTT. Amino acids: CASMKPRQNPNTEAFF. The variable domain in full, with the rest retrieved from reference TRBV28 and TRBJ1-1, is DVKVTQSSRYLVKRTGEKVFLECVQDMDHENMFWYRQDPGLGLRLIYFSYDVKMKEKGDIPEGYSVSREKKERFSLILESASTNQTSMYLCASMKPRQNPNTEAFFGQGTRLTVV.

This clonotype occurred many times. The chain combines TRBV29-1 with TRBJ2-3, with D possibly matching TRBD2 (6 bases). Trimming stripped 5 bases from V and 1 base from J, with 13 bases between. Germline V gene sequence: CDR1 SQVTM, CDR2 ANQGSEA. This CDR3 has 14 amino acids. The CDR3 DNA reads TGCAGCGTTCGGGACTCCGGACGCACAGATACGCAGTATTTT. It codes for CSVRDSGRTDTQYF.

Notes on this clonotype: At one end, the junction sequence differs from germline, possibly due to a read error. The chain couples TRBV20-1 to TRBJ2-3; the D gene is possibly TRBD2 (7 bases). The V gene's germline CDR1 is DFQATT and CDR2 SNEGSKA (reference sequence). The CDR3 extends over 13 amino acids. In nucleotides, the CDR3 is TGCAATGCTCGCTCCCCTAGCGGAGAGGGGGAGTATTTT. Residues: CNARSPSGEGEYF.

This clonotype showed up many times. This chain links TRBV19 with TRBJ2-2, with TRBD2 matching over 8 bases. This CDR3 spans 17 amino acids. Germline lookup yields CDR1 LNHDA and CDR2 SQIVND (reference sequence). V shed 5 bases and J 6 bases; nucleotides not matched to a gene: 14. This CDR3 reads CASSLSFGGGRPGELFF. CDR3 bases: TGTGCCAGTAGTTTGAGTTTCGGGGGGGGCCGGCCCGGGGAGCTGTTTTTT.

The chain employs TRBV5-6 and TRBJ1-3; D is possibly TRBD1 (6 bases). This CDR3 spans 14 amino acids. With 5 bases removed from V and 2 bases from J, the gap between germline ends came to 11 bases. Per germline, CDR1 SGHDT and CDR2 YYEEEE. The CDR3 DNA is TGTGCCAGCAGTTGGTCAGGGGCTGGAAACACCATATATTTT. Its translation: CASSWSGAGNTIYF.

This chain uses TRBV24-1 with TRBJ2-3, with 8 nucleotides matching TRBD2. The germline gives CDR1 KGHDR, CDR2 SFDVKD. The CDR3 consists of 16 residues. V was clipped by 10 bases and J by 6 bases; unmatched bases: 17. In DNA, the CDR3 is TGTGCCACAACCCTCGGCGCGGGAGGATCCACGGATACGCAGTATTTT. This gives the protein CATTLGAGGSTDTQYF.

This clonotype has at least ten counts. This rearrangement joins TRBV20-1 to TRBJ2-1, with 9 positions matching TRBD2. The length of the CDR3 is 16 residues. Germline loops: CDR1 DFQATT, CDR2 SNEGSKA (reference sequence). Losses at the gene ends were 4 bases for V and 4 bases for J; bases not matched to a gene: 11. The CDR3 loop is CSATPGLAVDYNEQFF. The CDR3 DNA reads TGCAGTGCTACTCCGGGACTAGCAGTCGATTACAATGAGCAGTTCTTC.

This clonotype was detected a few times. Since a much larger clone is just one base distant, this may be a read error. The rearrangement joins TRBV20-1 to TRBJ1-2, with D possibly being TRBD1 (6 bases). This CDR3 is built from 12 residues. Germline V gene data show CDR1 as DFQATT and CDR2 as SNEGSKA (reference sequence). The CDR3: CSARGGLYGSTF. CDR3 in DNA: TGCAGTGCTAGGGGGGGCCTCTATGGCTCCACCTTC.

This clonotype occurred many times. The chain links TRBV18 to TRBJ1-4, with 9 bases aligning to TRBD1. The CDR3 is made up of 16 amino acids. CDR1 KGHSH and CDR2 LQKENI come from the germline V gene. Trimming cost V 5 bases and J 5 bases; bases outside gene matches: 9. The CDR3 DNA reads TGTGCCAGCTCAGCCCTTTCCGGGACAGGGAATGAAAAACTGTTTTTT. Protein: CASSALSGTGNEKLFF. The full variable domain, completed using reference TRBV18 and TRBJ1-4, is NAGVMQNPRHLVRRRGQEARLRCSPMKGHSHVYWYRQLPEEGLKFMVYLQKENIIDESGMPKERFSAEFPKEGPSILRIQQVVRGDSAAYFCASSALSGTGNEKLFFGSGTQLSVL.

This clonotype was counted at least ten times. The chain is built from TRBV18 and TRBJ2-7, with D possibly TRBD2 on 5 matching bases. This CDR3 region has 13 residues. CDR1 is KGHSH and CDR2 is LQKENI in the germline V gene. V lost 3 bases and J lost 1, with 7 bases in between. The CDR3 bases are TGTGCCAGCTCACCGAGGACTTCCTACGAGCAGTACTTC. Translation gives CASSPRTSYEQYF.

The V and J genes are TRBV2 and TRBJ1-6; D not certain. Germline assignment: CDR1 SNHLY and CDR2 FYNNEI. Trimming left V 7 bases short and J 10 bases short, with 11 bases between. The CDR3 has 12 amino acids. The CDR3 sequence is CASTPSQSPLHF. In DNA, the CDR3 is TGTGCCAGCACCCCGTCCCAATCACCCCTCCACTTT.

The CDR3, as DNA: TGTGCCAGCTCTCTCGCGGGAGTAGTGGAGACCCAGTACTTC. This codes for CASSLAGVVETQYF. The chain joins TRBV11-1 to TRBJ2-5; TRBD2 aligns across 7 bases. The CDR3 is made up of 14 amino acids. Germline V lookup: CDR1 SGHAT, CDR2 FQDESV (reference sequence). V lost 8 bases and J lost 5; bases outside the gene matches: 11. Combining the CDR3 with reference TRBV11-1 and TRBJ2-5 gives the whole variable domain EAEVAQSPRYKITEKSQAVAFWCDPISGHATLYWYRQILGQGPELLVQFQDESVVDDSQLPKDRFSAERLKGVDSTLKIQPAELGDSAMYLCASSLAGVVETQYFGPGTRLLVL.

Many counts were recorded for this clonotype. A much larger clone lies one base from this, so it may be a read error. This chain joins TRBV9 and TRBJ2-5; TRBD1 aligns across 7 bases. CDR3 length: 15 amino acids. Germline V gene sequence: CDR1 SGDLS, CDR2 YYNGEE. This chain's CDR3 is CASSQTLGGQETPYF. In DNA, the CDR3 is TGTGCCAGCAGCCAGACCTTAGGGGGCCAAGAGACCCCGTACTTC.

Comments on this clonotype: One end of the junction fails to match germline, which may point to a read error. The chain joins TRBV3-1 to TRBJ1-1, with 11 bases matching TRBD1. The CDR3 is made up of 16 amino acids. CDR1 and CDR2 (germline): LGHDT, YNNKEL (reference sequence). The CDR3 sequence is CASSLRDRGVNTEAFF. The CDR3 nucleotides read TGTGCCAGCAGCCTCCGGGACAGGGGGGTTAACACCGAAGCTTTCTTT.

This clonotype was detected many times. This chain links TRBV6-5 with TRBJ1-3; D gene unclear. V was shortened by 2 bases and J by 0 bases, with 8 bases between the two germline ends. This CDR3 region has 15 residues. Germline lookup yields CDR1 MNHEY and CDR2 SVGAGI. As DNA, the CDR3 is TGTGCCAGCAGTTACAAAGGGAGCTCTGGAAACACCATATATTTT. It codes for CASSYKGSSGNTIYF.